This T cell receptor beta chain was recovered during a study of siplizumab effects on memory and regulatory T cells. Study-level results: About 80-95% of proliferating CD4+ or CD8+ clones had no assignable naive or memory phenotype. Treg-derived clones made up an average of roughly 70% of mappable alloreactive CD4+ clones with siplizumab and 25% to 30% in controls. The study did not confirm that proliferating Tregs from siplizumab cultures were suppressive.

Trimming cost V 3 bases and J 6 bases, with 10 bases left between them. This CDR3 is 13 amino acids long. Germline lookup yields CDR1 SGHNT and CDR2 YENEEA. Data came from immunoSEQ multiplex PCR; TCRdb stores just in-frame clones and leaves some out. The table has about 100,000 clones, approximately 94% seen once. A word on this clone: The antigen remains undetermined.

Sequenced: non-Treg CD4+ T cells sorted from blood. The origin of this receptor is a human donor in good health. The rearrangement joins TRBV11-3 to TRBJ2-3, with a tentative D call TRBD2 (5 bases). In DNA, the CDR3 is TGTGCCAGCAGCTTTTCGGGGATCGATACGCAGTATTTT. Translated: CASSFSGIDTQYF.